This passage covers 23 T cell receptor beta chains from one sample sequenced in a study of T cell changes during pregnancy in multiple sclerosis. Generated by immunoSEQ multiplex PCR, the TCRdb table keeps only in-frame clones and is missing some. The profile covers 20,000 to 25,000 clones, with about 89% appearing a single time and 0.63% taken by the ten largest. Sequenced material: CD4+ T cells from peripheral blood mononuclear cells, taken after pregnancy. These receptors originate from a female donor in good health, enrolled as a control in a pregnancy study.

J is TRBJ2-1 and V is TRBV19; D gene uncertain. Germline lookup yields CDR1 LNHDA and CDR2 SQIVND (reference sequence). V was shortened by 6 bases and J by 4 bases, with 7 bases between the two germline ends. The CDR3 runs to 12 residues. The CDR3 bases are TGTGCCAGTAGCGCAGTGTACAATGAGCAGTTCTTC. Translated: CASSAVYNEQFF.

The chain combines TRBV6-1 with TRBJ1-2; maybe TRBD1 (5 bases). Trimming removed 8 bases from V and 7 bases from J, with 20 bases in between. The CDR3 runs 14 residues. Germline assignment: CDR1 MNHNS and CDR2 SASEGT. In nucleotides, the CDR3 is TGTGCCAGCTCACCGACAGACCTCTTTCCTGGCTACACCTTC. Its translation: CASSPTDLFPGYTF.

The V call is TRBV30, the J call TRBJ2-7, with 7 positions matching TRBD1. CDR3 size: 12 residues. Germline-derived CDR1 and CDR2 are GTSNPN and SVGIG (reference sequence). After removal of 8 bases from V and 0 bases from J, the junction contained 4 bases not matched to a gene. CDR3 protein: CAGTDTSYEQYF. In DNA form, the CDR3 reads TGTGCCGGGACAGATACCTCCTACGAGCAGTACTTC. The complete variable domain, with remaining parts taken from reference TRBV30 and TRBJ2-7, reads SQTIHQWPATLVQPVGSPLSLECTVEGTSNPNLYWYRQAAGRGLQLLFYSVGIGQISSEVPQNLSASRPQDRQFILSSKKLLLSDSGFYLCAGTDTSYEQYFGPGTRLTVT.

The rearrangement uses TRBV9 and TRBJ2-3; the match to TRBD2 covers 11 bases. J gave up 3 bases and V 6 bases, and 6 bases lay outside the gene matches. The CDR3 contains 15 residues. The germline V gene encodes CDR1 SGDLS and CDR2 YYNGEE. For the CDR3, the DNA is TGTGCCAGCAACAGACTAGCGGGAACAACAGATACGCAGTATTTT. The encoded protein is CASNRLAGTTDTQYF.

The J gene is TRBJ2-5, the V gene TRBV30; D not certain. The germline V gene has CDR1 GTSNPN and CDR2 SVGIG (reference sequence). V was pared by 0 bases and J by 4 bases, with 9 bases between. The CDR3 runs 13 residues. The CDR3 region is CAWSVHSRETQYF. CDR3 coding DNA: TGTGCCTGGAGTGTACACAGCAGAGAGACCCAGTACTTC.

The chain couples TRBV2 to TRBJ2-2; 7 nucleotides line up with TRBD2. Germline lookup yields CDR1 SNHLY and CDR2 FYNNEI. V shed 2 bases, J shed 1 base, and the junction held 4 bases outside the gene matches. This CDR3 has 16 amino acids. The CDR3 sequence is CASSERLALNTGELFF. CDR3 nucleotides: TGTGCCAGCAGTGAAAGACTAGCTCTGAACACCGGGGAGCTGTTTTTT.

The genes are TRBV5-1 and TRBJ2-2, with 8 nucleotides matching TRBD2. Germline assignment: CDR1 SGHRS and CDR2 YFSETQ. This CDR3 contains 16 residues. V dropped 4 bases and J dropped 5; count of bases not matched to a gene: 10. In DNA, the CDR3 is TGCGCCAGCAGCCCCTCCCCCGGGACTAGAACCGGGGAGCTGTTTTTT. Translated: CASSPSPGTRTGELFF.

V usage is TRBV4-3 and J usage is TRBJ2-7; 9 bases match TRBD2. CDR3 length: 18 residues. CDR1 and CDR2 from the germline V gene are LGHNA and YSLEER. The ends lost 0 bases at V and 12 bases at J; junction bases unmatched: 21. CDR3 nucleotides: TGCGCCAGCAGCCAAGATGTTATGGGCGGGGGGGGCGGGAGAATGCTGTACTTC. Translating it yields CASSQDVMGGGGGRMLYF.

The chain combines TRBV27 with TRBJ2-6; the D is unclear. Per germline, CDR1 MNHEY and CDR2 SMNVEV (reference sequence). Trimming removed 5 bases from V and 0 bases from J, with 8 bases in between. The CDR3 consists of 15 residues. DNA of the CDR3: TGTGCCAGCAGTGCTATAAACTCTGGGGCCAACGTCCTGACTTTC. As protein: CASSAINSGANVLTF.

The genes are TRBV6-1 and TRBJ2-7; TRBD1 matches 8 bases. Germline V gives CDR1 MNHNS, CDR2 SASEGT. CDR3 length equals 17 residues. Trimming took 2 bases from V and 3 from J; bases not matched to a gene: 12. CDR3 region: CASSEIVGTGTNYEQYF. CDR3 sequence (DNA): TGTGCCAGCAGTGAAATAGTAGGGACAGGTACGAACTACGAGCAGTACTTC.

This clone was seen a single time. V is TRBV30 and J is TRBJ1-5, with 8 bases fitting TRBD1. This CDR3 has 12 amino acids. The V gene's germline CDR1 is GTSNPN and CDR2 SVGIG (reference sequence). The trim removed 6 bases at V and 9 bases at J, leaving 7 bases unmatched. The CDR3 nucleotides are TGTGCCTGTGGACAGGGTAAAGGGCCCCAGCATTTT. Translating it yields CACGQGKGPQHF.

The chain employs TRBV19 and TRBJ1-2, with D perhaps matching TRBD1 (6 bases). The CDR3 loop spans 15 amino acids. V dropped 2 bases and J dropped 8 bases, with 18 bases sitting between them. Germline V gene lookup returns CDR1 LNHDA and CDR2 SQIVND (reference sequence). In DNA form, the CDR3 reads TGTGCCAGTAGTATACTGCGGCAGGGACATGGGGGCTACACCTTC. It specifies CASSILRQGHGGYTF. The full variable domain, rest sourced from reference TRBV19 and TRBJ1-2, is DGGITQSPKYLFRKEGQNVTLSCEQNLNHDAMYWYRQDPGQGLRLIYYSQIVNDFQKGDIAEGYSVSREKKESFPLTVTSAQKNPTAFYLCASSILRQGHGGYTFGSGTRLTVV.

The V call is TRBV7-2, the J call TRBJ2-1, with 8 bases aligning to TRBD1. Germline values: CDR1 SGHTA, CDR2 FQGNSA. The CDR3 has 15 residues. Trimming took 4 bases from V and 4 from J; bases not matched to a gene: 6. For the CDR3, the DNA is TGTGCCAGCAGCTACACCGGGACAGGTTACAATGAGCAGTTCTTC. This codes for CASSYTGTGYNEQFF.

The chain recombines TRBV7-8 with TRBJ2-1; 9 bases line up with TRBD2. In germline, CDR1 is SGHVS, CDR2 FQNEAQ. V lost 5 bases to trimming and J lost 6 bases; unmatched junction nucleotides: 11. This CDR3 spans 16 amino acids. CDR3 in amino acids: CASSRVHGTSPNEQFF. As DNA, the CDR3 is TGTGCCAGCAGCCGCGTCCACGGGACTAGCCCCAATGAGCAGTTCTTC.

The V call is TRBV7-3, the J call TRBJ2-1; 10 bases are shared with TRBD2. The trim removed 2 bases at V and 3 bases at J, leaving 1 base unmatched. This CDR3 region has 15 residues. Looked up from germline, CDR1 is SGHTA and CDR2 is FQGTGA. The CDR3 nucleotides read TGTGCCAGCAGCTTAGGGACTAGCGACTACAATGAGCAGTTCTTC. This codes for CASSLGTSDYNEQFF.

On this clone itself: At one of its ends the junction is not consistent with the germline gene, which may arise from a read error. V gene TRBV7-7 combines with J gene TRBJ1-4; D gene unclear. This CDR3 region has 13 residues. Germline values: CDR1 SSHAT, CDR2 FNYEAQ (reference sequence). In nucleotides, the CDR3 is TGTGCTAGCAGCTTGGGCCCTAATGAAAAACTGTTTTTT. Protein sequence: CASSLGPNEKLFF.

This chain connects TRBV7-9 to TRBJ2-3; maybe TRBD1 (8 bases). The germline CDR1 and CDR2 sequences are SEHNR and FQNEAQ (reference sequence). This CDR3 spans 15 amino acids. V was trimmed by 5 bases and J by 2 bases, leaving 14 bases between them. This CDR3 is CASSTGGVYTDTQYF. For the CDR3, the DNA is TGTGCCAGCAGCACAGGGGGGGTCTACACAGATACGCAGTATTTT.

The chain joins TRBV11-3 to TRBJ2-1, with TRBD1 as a possible D gene (6 bases). The CDR3 extends over 12 amino acids. Trimming shortened V by 1 base and J by 8 bases, and 6 bases separated the two germline ends. Per germline, CDR1 SGHNT and CDR2 YENEEA. DNA of the CDR3: TGTGCCAGCAGCTTAGGACAGGATGAGCAGTTCTTC. It specifies CASSLGQDEQFF. Combining the CDR3 with reference TRBV11-3 and TRBJ2-1 gives the whole variable domain EAGVVQSPRYKIIEKKQPVAFWCNPISGHNTLYWYLQNLGQGPELLIRYENEEAVDDSQLPKDRFSAERLKGVDSTLKIQPAELGDSAVYLCASSLGQDEQFFGPGTRLTVL.

The genes are TRBV7-9 and TRBJ2-7; a possible D gene is TRBD2 (6 bases). Trimming removed 4 bases from V and 0 bases from J, with 16 bases in between. Germline lookup yields CDR1 SEHNR and CDR2 FQNEAQ (reference sequence). The CDR3 has 16 amino acids. CDR3: CASSWGTSRNSYEQYF. CDR3 coding DNA: TGTGCCAGCAGCTGGGGCACTAGCCGGAACTCCTACGAGCAGTACTTC.

This clone was counted once. The V call is TRBV28, the J call TRBJ1-5; perhaps TRBD1 as D (5 bases). The V gene lost 4 bases and the J gene lost 5 bases, with 12 bases spanning the gap. This CDR3 region has 14 residues. Looked up from germline, CDR1 is MDHEN and CDR2 is SYDVKM. The CDR3 nucleotides are TGTGCCAGCAGTTGGGGAGGGGCCGATCAGCCCCAGCATTTT. This encodes CASSWGGADQPQHF.

The genes are TRBV5-8 and TRBJ2-1, with TRBD2 matching 10 bases. There are 15 residues in the CDR3. V was clipped by 4 bases and J by 7 bases; unmatched bases: 8. Germline V lookup: CDR1 SGHTS, CDR2 YDEGEE. The CDR3 sequence is CASSPLAGAGNEQFF. The CDR3 coding sequence is TGTGCCAGCAGCCCCCTAGCGGGGGCCGGGAATGAGCAGTTCTTC.

V is TRBV5-4 and J is TRBJ1-2, with D possibly being TRBD1 (5 bases). The germline CDR1 and CDR2 sequences are SGHNT and YYREEE (reference sequence). The CDR3 contains 15 residues. V dropped 4 bases and J dropped 8 bases, with 21 bases sitting between them. CDR3 in amino acids: CASSPPGLLAGGYTF. CDR3 nucleotide sequence: TGTGCCAGCAGCCCCCCGGGACTTCTGGCTGGGGGCTACACCTTC.

CDR3 loop: CASSQGRSRGNPNEQFF. CDR3 sequence (DNA): TGTGCCAGCAGTCAAGGTCGATCCAGGGGGAACCCCAATGAGCAGTTCTTC. The chain recombines TRBV27 with TRBJ2-1; 7 bases agree with TRBD1. From germline, CDR1 is MNHEY and CDR2 SMNVEV (reference sequence). This CDR3 has 17 amino acids. V was clipped by 5 bases and J by 6 bases; unmatched bases: 16.